This T cell receptor beta chain originates from a study of vaccination and CD4 T cells after COVID-19. The sample's treatment: 10-day PBMC culture with coronavirus spike peptide pools or control peptides (ViraFEST assay). The CDR3 has 14 residues. Germline CDR1 KGHDR, CDR2 SFDVKD. With 4 bases removed from V and 2 bases from J, the gap between germline ends came to 10 bases. Scientists ran DNA taken from cultured CD4+ T cells through the Oncomine TCR Beta short-read assay for sequencing. Each CDR3 protein gets one entry after TCRdb re-called the PCR reads with MiXCR. The sample yields 10,000 to 15,000 distinct CDR3 sequences, roughly 58% seen once. Comment on this clonotype: Its antigen is currently unknown.

This rearrangement joins TRBV24-1 to TRBJ2-5; D gene unclear. The TCR comes from a human donor who had recovered from COVID-19. Sequenced sample: CD4+ T cells from blood, cultured in vitro. The CDR3 bases are TGTGCCACCAGTGACAGCTGGTCGCAAGAGACCCAGTACTTC. Amino acids: CATSDSWSQETQYF.